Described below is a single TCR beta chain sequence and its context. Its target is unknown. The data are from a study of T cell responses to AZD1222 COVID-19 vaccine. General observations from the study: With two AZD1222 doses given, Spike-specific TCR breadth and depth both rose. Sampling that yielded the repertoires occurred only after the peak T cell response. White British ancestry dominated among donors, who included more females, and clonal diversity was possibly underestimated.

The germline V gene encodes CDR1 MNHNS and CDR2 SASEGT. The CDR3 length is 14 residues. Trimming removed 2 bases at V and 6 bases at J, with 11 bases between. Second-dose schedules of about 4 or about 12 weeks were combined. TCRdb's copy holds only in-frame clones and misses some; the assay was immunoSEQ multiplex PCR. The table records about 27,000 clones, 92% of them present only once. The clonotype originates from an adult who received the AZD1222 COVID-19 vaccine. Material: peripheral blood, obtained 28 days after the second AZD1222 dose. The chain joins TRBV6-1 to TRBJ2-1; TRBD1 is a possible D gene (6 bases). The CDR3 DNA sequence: TGTGCCAGCAGTGAACAGGGGCGCATCAATGAGCAGTTCTTC. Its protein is CASSEQGRINEQFF.